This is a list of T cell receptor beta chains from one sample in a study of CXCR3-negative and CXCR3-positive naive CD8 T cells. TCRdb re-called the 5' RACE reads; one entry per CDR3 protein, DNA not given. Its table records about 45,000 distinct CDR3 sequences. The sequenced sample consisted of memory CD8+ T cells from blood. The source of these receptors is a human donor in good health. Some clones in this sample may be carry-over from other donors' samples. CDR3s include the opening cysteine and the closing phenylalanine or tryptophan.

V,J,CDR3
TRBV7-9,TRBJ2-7,CASSIERDSTTYEQYF
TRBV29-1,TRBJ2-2,CSVVYWTGELFF
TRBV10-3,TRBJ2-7,CAISESRVQGYEQYF
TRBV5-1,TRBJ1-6,CASSFGTIKPYNSPLHF
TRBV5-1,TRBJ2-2,CASSIPRGYTGELFF
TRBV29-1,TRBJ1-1,CSVVQGNTEAFF
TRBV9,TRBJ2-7,CASSVDLAGGFGEQYF
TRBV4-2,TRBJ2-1,CASSQDSGGANEQFF
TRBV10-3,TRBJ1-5,CAISERAGNQPQHF
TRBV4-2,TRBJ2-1,CASSQDTSGGYNEQFF
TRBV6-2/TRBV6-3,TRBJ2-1,CASSYGHYNEQFF
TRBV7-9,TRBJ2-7,CASSSRDRITYEQYF
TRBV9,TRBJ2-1,CASSVEWLAPTDEQFF
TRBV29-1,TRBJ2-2,CSAWVPGTNTGELFF
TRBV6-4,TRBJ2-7,CASSPGTGSDEQYF
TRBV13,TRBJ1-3,CASSQPGNTIYF
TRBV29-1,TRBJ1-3,CSVHSGTPDSGNTIYF
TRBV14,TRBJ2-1,CASSQDMGVGREQFF
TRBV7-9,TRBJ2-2,CASIPTPGHISNTGELFF
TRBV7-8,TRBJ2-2,CASSPQLIPGYGDTGELFF
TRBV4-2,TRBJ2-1,CASSQKGNNEQFF
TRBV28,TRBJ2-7,CASRLTSGRTYEQYF
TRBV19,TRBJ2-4,CASSTGQKNIQYF
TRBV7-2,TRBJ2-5,CASSFKASYTDETQYF